The clone carrying this T cell receptor (beta chain) was detected many times. Its antigen is unknown. These data originate in a study of beta chain features in type 1 diabetes. Every isolated RNA sample was fully reverse transcribed, so sequencing captured expressed TCRB transcripts. The method was immunoSEQ multiplex PCR; TCRdb's version includes in-frame clones alone and lacks a portion of them. The data show more than 300,000 clones, 9.6% seen once. The trim removed 4 bases at V and 1 base at J, leaving 4 bases unmatched. The CDR3 is 15 amino acids. The V gene's germline CDR1 is SGHTA and CDR2 FQGNSA. Sorted CD4+ subsets: naive, central memory, regulatory, stem cell-like memory (CD45RO/CCR7/CD25/CD127/CD95/CD27 panel). Study conclusions and caveats: Within each of all four CD4+ subsets, Type 1 diabetes patients had TCRB CDR3s that were moderately but significantly shorter.

The clonotype was recovered from a man aged 25 to 40 with type 1 diabetes. Sequencing was done on a sample of central memory CD4+ T cells from blood. The rearrangement links TRBV7-2 to TRBJ1-5; 7 nucleotides agree with TRBD1. CDR3 region: CASSYRGTSNQPQHF. Here the CDR3 DNA reads TGTGCCAGCAGCTACAGGGGTACGAGCAATCAGCCCCAGCATTTT.